This entry describes one T cell receptor beta chain. One Seattle source followed patients from active infection through their disease course. The V gene lost 2 bases and the J gene lost 7 bases, with 17 bases spanning the gap. In germline, CDR1 is LNHDA, CDR2 SQIVND (reference sequence). The CDR3 spans 15 residues. The record originates from a study of blood T cell repertoires in COVID-19. Source study methods: The authors estimated nucleated cell counts from reference gene primer amplification. Produced via immunoSEQ multiplex PCR; TCRdb's table is partial and in-frame only. The V and J calls and the clone size are those of that table, but D and trimming were determined from the DNA. The sample carries around 71,000 clones, about 80% recorded once.

This chain links TRBV19 with TRBJ1-2; maybe TRBD1 (6 bases). The clonotype comes from a man aged 30-40 years with COVID-19, enrolled during active disease. The sample consisted of peripheral blood. The CDR3 DNA reads as TGTGCCAGTAGTATACCGACAGGCCGCCCGGGTGGCTACACCTTC. Protein: CASSIPTGRPGGYTF.